The clone carrying this T cell receptor (beta chain) was observed at least ten times. Its specificity is not known. The sequenced fragment ends 3 residues before the CDR3 boundary, so the rest is inferred from the germline J gene. These data originate in a study of T cell clonality in common variable immunodeficiency. Study-level findings and limits: CVID subjects had higher TCRbeta clonality than healthy controls, most marked in about a third. Repertoire-complication correlations in CVID were limited by patient heterogeneity.

Some clones are missing from TCRdb's copy, which holds only in-frame ones; the method was immunoSEQ multiplex PCR. Recorded here are 50,000 to 60,000 clones, none singletons. Germline lookup yields CDR1 DFQATT and CDR2 SNEGSKA (reference sequence). The CDR3 has 14 amino acids. V shed 6 bases and J 5 bases; nucleotides not matched to a gene: 10. The specimen sequenced was peripheral blood mononuclear cells. The V call is TRBV20-1, the J call TRBJ2-1, with 7 positions matching TRBD1. The clonotype comes from a person between 18 and 75 years old in good health. CDR3 loop: CSAFRQGTNNEQFF. The sequenced part of the CDR3 DNA is TGCAGTGCCTTTCGACAGGGTACCAACAATGAG.